This TCR beta chain stems from a study of blood T cell repertoires in COVID-19. Overall study context: Samples of COVID-19 (acute and convalescent) were obtained from the United States, Italy and Spain. T cells, B-cell-depleted T cells, or PBMCs provided the cDNA or gDNA that served as material.

The CDR3 sequence is 14 residues long. Germline V gene lookup returns CDR1 SGHTA and CDR2 FQGNSA. After removal of 6 bases from V and 2 bases from J, the junction contained 4 bases not matched to a gene. Per the original data handling: The assay estimated nucleated cells by amplifying reference gene primers. Sequencing was performed with immunoSEQ multiplex PCR; in TCRdb, only in-frame clones are kept and a portion is missing. The DNA gave D and trimming, while V, J and clone size come from that table. The sample lists 60,000 or so clones, roughly 90% occurring once. Material for sequencing was peripheral blood. This TCR derives from a human donor with active COVID-19. The donor label of this sample is uncertain. This chain connects TRBV7-2 to TRBJ1-2; 9 nucleotides match TRBD1. Here the CDR3 reads CASRQTGGNYGYTF. In DNA, the CDR3 is TGTGCCAGCAGACAGACAGGGGGGAACTATGGCTACACCTTC.